Listed below are T cell receptor beta chains from one sample, sequenced in a study of blood T cell repertoires in COVID-19. Sequencing used immunoSEQ multiplex PCR; TCRdb keeps in-frame clones, though not all of them. The sample records some 230,000 clones, approximately 90% being singletons. The sequenced material came from peripheral blood. These receptors were taken from a man aged 30 to 39 who had recovered from COVID-19. Both conserved end residues are part of each CDR3. Each record gives: J gene, D gene, clone size, V gene, CDR3 protein, CDR3 DNA. D genes are given only for firm matches. Clone size is stated in some rows and not others, as once, few, many or a class when expanded.

j_gene: TRBJ2-2
d_gene: TRBD1
abundance: few
v_gene: TRBV11-3
CDR3aa: CASSATGDTGELFF
CDR3nt: TGTGCCAGCAGCGCGACAGGGGACACCGGGGAGCTGTTTTTT

j_gene: TRBJ2-7
d_gene: TRBD2
abundance: .
v_gene: TRBV13
CDR3aa: CASSHPSGGAHEQYF
CDR3nt: TGTGCCAGCAGCCACCCTAGCGGGGGGGCCCACGAGCAGTACTTC

j_gene: TRBJ1-6
d_gene: TRBD1
abundance: once
v_gene: TRBV4-2
CDR3aa: CASSQDLGTDTPLHF
CDR3nt: TGTGCCAGCAGCCAAGACTTGGGGACAGACACACCCCTCCACTTT

j_gene: TRBJ1-4
d_gene: .
abundance: .
v_gene: TRBV11-3
CDR3aa: CASSPRQNNEKLFF
CDR3nt: TGTGCCAGCAGCCCTAGACAGAATAATGAAAAACTGTTTTTT

j_gene: TRBJ2-2
d_gene: .
abundance: .
v_gene: TRBV7-7
CDR3aa: CASSSPTQPNTGELFF
CDR3nt: TGTGCCAGCAGCTCTCCTACTCAACCAAACACCGGGGAGCTGTTTTTT

j_gene: TRBJ2-5
d_gene: .
abundance: .
v_gene: TRBV18
CDR3aa: CASSPLTGQETQYF
CDR3nt: TGTGCCAGCTCACCACTAACAGGCCAAGAGACCCAGTACTTC

j_gene: TRBJ2-1
d_gene: .
abundance: .
v_gene: TRBV27
CDR3aa: CASTFSGTFTYNEQFF
CDR3nt: TGTGCCAGCACCTTTTCCGGGACTTTTACCTACAATGAGCAGTTCTTC

j_gene: TRBJ1-1
d_gene: .
abundance: few
v_gene: TRBV15
CDR3aa: CATSAPQGEVTEAFF
CDR3nt: TGTGCCACCAGCGCCCCACAGGGCGAGGTGACTGAAGCTTTCTTT

j_gene: TRBJ1-1
d_gene: .
abundance: .
v_gene: TRBV4-3
CDR3aa: CASSPGSANTEAFF
CDR3nt: TGCGCCAGCAGCCCGGGATCTGCGAACACTGAAGCTTTCTTT

j_gene: TRBJ1-5
d_gene: .
abundance: .
v_gene: TRBV24-1
CDR3aa: CATSVRDGGEHF
CDR3nt: TGTGCCACCAGTGTACGGGACGGGGGGGAGCATTTT

j_gene: TRBJ2-3
d_gene: .
abundance: .
v_gene: TRBV5-8
CDR3aa: CASSLVNSDTQYF
CDR3nt: TGTGCCAGCAGCTTGGTTAACTCGGATACGCAGTATTTT

j_gene: TRBJ2-7
d_gene: .
abundance: few
v_gene: TRBV9
CDR3aa: CASSAARAPYEQYF
CDR3nt: TGTGCCAGCAGCGCCGCGCGGGCCCCCTACGAGCAGTACTTC

j_gene: TRBJ1-5
d_gene: .
abundance: .
v_gene: TRBV3-1/TRBV3-2
CDR3aa: CASSQGPQDNQPQHF
CDR3nt: TGTGCCAGCAGCCAAGGTCCACAGGACAATCAGCCCCAGCATTTT

j_gene: TRBJ2-7
d_gene: .
abundance: .
v_gene: TRBV3-1/TRBV3-2
CDR3aa: CASSPFKGAGSTQYF
CDR3nt: TGTGCCAGCAGCCCCTTTAAAGGCGCGGGCTCGACGCAGTACTTC

j_gene: TRBJ1-3
d_gene: .
abundance: .
v_gene: TRBV3-1/TRBV3-2
CDR3aa: CASSWERGIYF
CDR3nt: TGTGCCAGCAGCTGGGAGAGGGGGATATATTTT

j_gene: TRBJ2-5
d_gene: TRBD2
abundance: .
v_gene: TRBV6-6
CDR3aa: CASSQRPTSGGGHQETQYF
CDR3nt: TGTGCCAGCAGTCAAAGGCCAACTAGCGGGGGGGGACACCAAGAGACCCAGTACTTC

j_gene: TRBJ2-2
d_gene: TRBD1
abundance: .
v_gene: TRBV19
CDR3aa: CASSPPGQGPTGELFF
CDR3nt: TGTGCCAGTAGTCCCCCGGGACAGGGTCCCACCGGGGAGCTGTTTTTT

j_gene: TRBJ1-2
d_gene: .
abundance: .
v_gene: TRBV4-3
CDR3aa: CASSQAGRGARGYTF
CDR3nt: TGCGCCAGCAGCCAAGCGGGGCGGGGGGCGAGGGGCTACACCTTC

j_gene: TRBJ2-7
d_gene: TRBD2
abundance: .
v_gene: TRBV7-9
CDR3aa: CASSLETSGYEQYF
CDR3nt: TGTGCCAGCAGCTTAGAGACTAGCGGCTACGAGCAGTACTTC

j_gene: TRBJ2-7
d_gene: .
abundance: few
v_gene: TRBV1
CDR3aa: CTSSQDIRQTPYF
CDR3nt: TGCACCAGCAGCCAAGATATTAGACAGACTCCGTACTTC

j_gene: TRBJ1-1
d_gene: .
abundance: .
v_gene: TRBV6-5
CDR3aa: CASSYSGRFNTEAFF
CDR3nt: TGTGCCAGCAGTTACTCGGGCAGATTTAACACTGAAGCTTTCTTT

j_gene: TRBJ2-6
d_gene: TRBD1
abundance: .
v_gene: TRBV5-1
CDR3aa: CASSPLQTSTGAGANVLTF
CDR3nt: TGCGCCAGCAGCCCGTTACAAACCTCGACAGGGGCTGGGGCCAACGTCCTGACTTTC

j_gene: TRBJ1-2
d_gene: .
abundance: .
v_gene: TRBV6-5
CDR3aa: CASTATGLGYTF
CDR3nt: TGTGCCAGTACCGCCACAGGGCTCGGCTACACCTTC

j_gene: TRBJ1-1
d_gene: .
abundance: .
v_gene: TRBV18
CDR3aa: CASSNNIEAFF
CDR3nt: TGTGCCAGCTCAAACAATATTGAAGCTTTCTTT

j_gene: TRBJ2-7
d_gene: .
abundance: .
v_gene: TRBV3-1/TRBV3-2
CDR3aa: CASSQGQSRVLYEQYF
CDR3nt: TGTGCCAGCAGCCAGGGTCAGTCGCGGGTCCTCTACGAGCAGTACTTC

j_gene: TRBJ2-2
d_gene: .
abundance: .
v_gene: TRBV7-2
CDR3aa: CASNRQLNTGELFF
CDR3nt: TGTGCCAGCAACAGACAGCTAAACACCGGGGAGCTGTTTTTT

j_gene: TRBJ1-4
d_gene: .
abundance: .
v_gene: TRBV7-9
CDR3aa: CASSLGLAVNEKLFF
CDR3nt: TGTGCCAGCAGCTTAGGATTGGCAGTTAATGAAAAACTGTTTTTT

j_gene: TRBJ2-2
d_gene: .
abundance: few
v_gene: TRBV6-2/TRBV6-3
CDR3aa: CASSFSGLLAGELFF
CDR3nt: TGTGCCAGCAGTTTTTCAGGGCTCCTCGCCGGGGAGCTGTTTTTT

j_gene: TRBJ2-5
d_gene: .
abundance: .
v_gene: TRBV6-2/TRBV6-3
CDR3aa: CASSYSRWETQYF
CDR3nt: TGTGCCAGCAGTTACTCGAGGTGGGAGACCCAGTACTTC

j_gene: TRBJ2-5
d_gene: .
abundance: .
v_gene: TRBV6-5
CDR3aa: CASSTMTGTETQYF
CDR3nt: TGTGCCAGCAGTACTATGACAGGAACGGAGACCCAGTACTTC

j_gene: TRBJ1-2
d_gene: .
abundance: .
v_gene: TRBV4-1
CDR3aa: CASSRQDNNYGYTF
CDR3nt: TGCGCCAGCAGCCGACAGGACAATAACTATGGCTACACCTTC

j_gene: TRBJ2-3
d_gene: .
abundance: .
v_gene: TRBV9
CDR3aa: CASSVVMRGDTQYF
CDR3nt: TGTGCCAGCAGCGTAGTGATGCGGGGAGATACGCAGTATTTT

j_gene: TRBJ1-6
d_gene: .
abundance: .
v_gene: TRBV19
CDR3aa: CASSLQGGAYNSPLHF
CDR3nt: TGTGCCAGTAGTTTACAGGGTGGCGCCTATAATTCACCCCTCCACTTT

j_gene: TRBJ1-1
d_gene: TRBD1
abundance: .
v_gene: TRBV5-1
CDR3aa: CASSVDRGNTEAFF
CDR3nt: TGCGCCAGCAGCGTGGACAGGGGGAACACTGAAGCTTTCTTT

j_gene: TRBJ1-1
d_gene: TRBD1
abundance: .
v_gene: TRBV4-1
CDR3aa: CASSQDGRQGEAFF
CDR3nt: TGCGCCAGCAGCCAAGACGGGCGACAGGGTGAAGCTTTCTTT

j_gene: TRBJ1-1
d_gene: .
abundance: .
v_gene: TRBV10-1
CDR3aa: CASSGNRNTEAFF
CDR3nt: TGCGCCAGCAGTGGAAATAGGAACACTGAAGCTTTCTTT

j_gene: TRBJ2-5
d_gene: TRBD2
abundance: .
v_gene: TRBV5-1
CDR3aa: CASSWPRTSETQYF
CDR3nt: TGCGCCAGCAGCTGGCCTAGGACTAGTGAGACCCAGTACTTC

j_gene: TRBJ1-3
d_gene: .
abundance: .
v_gene: TRBV7-2
CDR3aa: CASSLPEGGNTIYF
CDR3nt: TGTGCCAGCAGCTTGCCCGAGGGAGGGAACACCATATATTTT

j_gene: TRBJ1-2
d_gene: .
abundance: .
v_gene: TRBV19
CDR3aa: CASSIPYPRQLNYGYTF
CDR3nt: TGTGCCAGTAGTATCCCCTACCCCCGACAGCTGAACTATGGCTACACCTTC

j_gene: TRBJ2-3
d_gene: TRBD2
abundance: .
v_gene: TRBV3-1/TRBV3-2
CDR3aa: CASSNLRGAGTDTQYF
CDR3nt: TGTGCCAGCAGCAACTTGCGGGGGGCCGGCACAGATACGCAGTATTTT

j_gene: TRBJ1-2
d_gene: .
abundance: .
v_gene: TRBV4-1
CDR3aa: CASSQVLQGSNYGYTF
CDR3nt: TGCGCCAGCAGCCAAGTGTTGCAGGGGTCTAACTATGGCTACACCTTC

j_gene: TRBJ2-7
d_gene: .
abundance: .
v_gene: TRBV15
CDR3aa: CATSAPVGLYYEQYF
CDR3nt: TGTGCCACCAGCGCCCCTGTGGGACTTTACTACGAGCAGTACTTC

j_gene: TRBJ1-6
d_gene: .
abundance: few
v_gene: TRBV27
CDR3aa: CASSLEARALSYNSPLHF
CDR3nt: TGTGCCAGCAGCCTAGAGGCCAGAGCTCTCTCCTATAATTCACCCCTCCACTTT

j_gene: TRBJ2-7
d_gene: TRBD2
abundance: .
v_gene: TRBV4-1
CDR3aa: CASSHPRTSGGYEQYF
CDR3nt: TGCGCCAGCAGCCACCCCAGGACTAGCGGAGGTTACGAGCAGTACTTC

j_gene: TRBJ2-3
d_gene: TRBD1
abundance: .
v_gene: TRBV9
CDR3aa: CASSRNQGEFTDTQYF
CDR3nt: TGTGCCAGCAGCCGAAATCAGGGGGAGTTCACAGATACGCAGTATTTT

j_gene: TRBJ2-3
d_gene: TRBD2
abundance: once
v_gene: TRBV5-1
CDR3aa: CASSLYSAGGPSTDTQYF
CDR3nt: TGCGCCAGCAGCTTGTATTCCGCGGGGGGACCTAGCACAGATACGCAGTATTTT

j_gene: TRBJ1-1
d_gene: .
abundance: .
v_gene: TRBV12-3/TRBV12-4
CDR3aa: CASSFPFTEAFF
CDR3nt: TGTGCCAGCAGTTTCCCGTTCACTGAAGCTTTCTTT

j_gene: TRBJ2-1
d_gene: TRBD2
abundance: .
v_gene: TRBV4-1
CDR3aa: CASSQDRVAGDLYNEQFF
CDR3nt: TGCGCCAGCAGCCAAGATCGGGTGGCGGGGGACCTCTACAATGAGCAGTTCTTC

j_gene: TRBJ2-2
d_gene: TRBD1
abundance: .
v_gene: TRBV27
CDR3aa: CASSLSIQGAGELFF
CDR3nt: TGTGCCAGCAGTTTATCGATCCAGGGGGCCGGGGAGCTGTTTTTT

j_gene: TRBJ2-2
d_gene: .
abundance: .
v_gene: TRBV7-2
CDR3aa: CASTYSGELFF
CDR3nt: TGTGCCAGCACCTACAGTGGGGAGCTGTTTTTT

j_gene: TRBJ1-5
d_gene: .
abundance: .
v_gene: TRBV20-1
CDR3aa: CSASDGRAQHF
CDR3nt: TGCAGTGCTAGCGATGGCCGGGCCCAGCATTTT